This entry lists 18 T cell receptor beta chains sequenced from one sample in a study of somatic mutations in cytotoxic T cells in rheumatoid arthritis. The repertoire was sequenced with immunoSEQ multiplex PCR; TCRdb's copy has only in-frame clones and lacks some. Counted here are 15,000 to 20,000 clones, almost 85% occurring once; the ten biggest clones make up about 11%. The sequenced sample was CD8+ T cells sorted from blood. The receptor source for this set is a woman in her forties or fifties in good health.

J is TRBJ2-6 and V is TRBV5-5; 7 bases agree with TRBD2. The germline V gene encodes CDR1 SGHKS and CDR2 YYEKEE (reference sequence). This CDR3 region has 16 residues. V lost 7 bases and J lost 0; bases outside the gene matches: 7. CDR3 in DNA: TGTGCCAGCCGGACTAGGTTTCTCTCTGGGGCCAACGTCCTGACTTTC. Translation: CASRTRFLSGANVLTF.

The chain uses TRBV25-1 and TRBJ2-7; the match to TRBD1 covers 7 bases. Germline V CDR1 and CDR2: MGHDK, SYGVNS. The ends lost 3 bases at V and 4 bases at J; junction bases unmatched: 12. This CDR3 spans 16 amino acids. CDR3 in amino acids: CASSEVGTARSYEQYF. DNA for the CDR3: TGTGCCAGCAGTGAGGTCGGGACAGCTCGTAGTTACGAGCAGTACTTC.

This chain joins TRBV7-9 and TRBJ2-7; D is possibly TRBD1 (6 bases). The germline gives CDR1 SEHNR, CDR2 FQNEAQ (reference sequence). This CDR3 contains 14 residues. The germline V and J ends were trimmed by 5 bases and 5 bases, with 16 bases remaining between them. The CDR3 sequence: CASSPPTGFNEQYF. The DNA of the CDR3 is TGTGCCAGCAGCCCCCCGACAGGATTTAACGAGCAGTACTTC.

This clone was counted between two and nine times. The chain has TRBV5-6 and TRBJ1-2; D ambiguous. Looked up from germline, CDR1 is SGHDT and CDR2 is YYEEEE. Trimming took 3 bases from V and 5 from J, leaving 8 bases between them. The length of the CDR3 is 12 residues. The CDR3 spells CASSSTRYGYTF. The CDR3, as DNA: TGTGCCAGCAGCTCGACGCGGTATGGCTACACCTTC.

This clone is a singleton in its sample. The V gene is TRBV4-2, the J gene TRBJ2-5; D perhaps matches TRBD2 (6 bases). This CDR3 contains 15 residues. With 0 bases removed from V and 5 bases from J, the gap between germline ends came to 13 bases. Germline V lookup: CDR1 LGHNA, CDR2 YNFKEQ. The CDR3 sequence is CASSQDQATSETQYF. DNA of the CDR3: TGTGCCAGCAGCCAAGATCAGGCTACTAGCGAGACCCAGTACTTC.

This chain joins TRBV2 and TRBJ2-3, with D maybe TRBD2 (5 bases). The CDR3 runs to 15 residues. The germline CDR1 and CDR2 sequences are SNHLY and FYNNEI. Trimming took off 7 bases at V and 2 bases at J, with 16 bases between the two ends. CDR3 residues: CASTYGRASTDTQYF. In DNA, the CDR3 is TGTGCCAGCACATATGGGCGGGCCTCCACAGATACGCAGTATTTT. The variable domain in full, completed from reference TRBV2 and TRBJ2-3, reads EPEVTQTPSHQVTQMGQEVILRCVPISNHLYFYWYRQILGQKVEFLVSFYNNEISEKSEIFDDQFSVERPDGSNFTLKIRSTKLEDSAMYFCASTYGRASTDTQYFGPGTRLTVL.

The rearrangement joins TRBV13 to TRBJ2-1; D is ambiguous. The CDR3 length is 13 residues. Trimming pared 5 bases from V and 6 bases from J, leaving 11 bases between. Germline values: CDR1 PRHDT, CDR2 FYEKMQ (reference sequence). For the CDR3, the DNA is TGTGCCAGCAGCCTAAGCCCAATCAATGAGCAGTTCTTC. As protein: CASSLSPINEQFF. Full variable domain (outside the CDR3, taken from reference TRBV13 and TRBJ2-1): AAGVIQSPRHLIKEKRETATLKCYPIPRHDTVYWYQQGPGQDPQFLISFYEKMQSDKGSIPDRFSAQQFSDYHSELNMSSLELGDSALYFCASSLSPINEQFFGPGTRLTVL.

This rearrangement joins TRBV5-8 to TRBJ2-7; D gene unclear. The CDR3 length is 12 residues. Germline CDR1 SGHTS, CDR2 YDEGEE. Trimming pared 0 bases from V and 7 bases from J, leaving 8 bases between. Here the CDR3 reads CASSLVLEEQYF. As DNA, the CDR3 is TGTGCCAGCAGCTTGGTTTTGGAAGAGCAGTACTTC.

This clone is a singleton in its sample. The chain links TRBV4-1 to TRBJ2-1, with 8 bases that match TRBD2. Germline V gene sequence: CDR1 MGHRA, CDR2 YSYEKL. The ends lost 4 bases at V and 6 bases at J; junction bases unmatched: 2. CDR3 length equals 13 residues. The CDR3: CASSLGLANEQFF. The CDR3 region has the DNA TGCGCCAGCAGCCTTGGACTAGCCAATGAGCAGTTCTTC.

Here the CDR3 reads CASSPRAGTDTQYF. CDR3 sequence (DNA): TGCGCCAGCAGCCCCCGGGCGGGCACAGATACGCAGTATTTT. J is TRBJ2-3 and V is TRBV4-1; D call uncertain. Trimming stripped 4 bases from V and 1 base from J, with 9 bases between. Germline assignment: CDR1 MGHRA and CDR2 YSYEKL. CDR3 size: 14 residues.

The table lists this clone with a few counts. The chain recombines TRBV19 with TRBJ2-2, with D hard to call. The CDR3 spans 13 residues. The ends were cut back, 5 bases at V and 3 bases at J, with 7 bases in the middle. The germline CDR1 and CDR2 sequences are LNHDA and SQIVND (reference sequence). In nucleotides, the CDR3 is TGTGCCAGTAGTCCCCTTTACACCGGGGAGCTGTTTTTT. It specifies CASSPLYTGELFF.

This clone was detected only once. V usage is TRBV11-3 and J usage is TRBJ2-3; 8 bases line up with TRBD1. CDR1 is SGHNT, CDR2 YENEEA, per germline. Trimming removed 5 bases from V and 7 bases from J; junction bases left unmatched: 11. The CDR3 runs 15 residues. CDR3 in amino acids: CASSPGQGAGYTQYF. The DNA for the CDR3 is TGTGCCAGCAGCCCCGGACAGGGCGCAGGATATACGCAGTATTTT.

V gene TRBV11-2 combines with J gene TRBJ2-5; 14 bases are a match to TRBD2. Germline CDR1 reads SGHAT; CDR2 reads FQNNGV. J lost 4 bases, V lost 4 bases, and 5 bases had no gene match. CDR3 length: 16 residues. The CDR3 DNA reads as TGTGCCAGCAGCTACACCGGGACTAGCGGGAGAGAGACCCAGTACTTC. Its translation is CASSYTGTSGRETQYF.

The chain recombines TRBV5-1 with TRBJ2-3; no clear D gene. Deletions cut 0 bases from V and 2 bases from J, with 7 bases between. The length of the CDR3 is 14 residues. The germline V gene has CDR1 SGHRS and CDR2 YFSETQ. The CDR3 nucleotides read TGCGCCAGCAGCTTGGACAGTCTCACAGATACGCAGTATTTT. Translating gives CASSLDSLTDTQYF.

The chain joins TRBV5-1 to TRBJ1-1; D is undetermined. The germline V and J ends were trimmed by 4 bases and 6 bases, with 10 bases remaining between them. Looked up from germline, CDR1 is SGHRS and CDR2 is YFSETQ. The CDR3 length is 12 residues. The DNA for the CDR3 is TGCGCCAGCAGCATAGACGGTGCTGAAGCTTTCTTT. Amino acids: CASSIDGAEAFF.

CDR3 protein: CASSLGRGHNEQFF. CDR3 nucleotides: TGTGCCAGCAGCTTAGGTAGGGGCCACAATGAGCAGTTCTTC. The rearrangement uses TRBV13 and TRBJ2-1; tentatively, D is TRBD1 (5 bases). The V gene lost 0 bases and the J gene lost 5 bases, with 8 bases spanning the gap. The CDR3 is 14 residues long. Per germline, CDR1 PRHDT and CDR2 FYEKMQ (reference sequence).

The chain has TRBV2 and TRBJ1-2; D ambiguous. The CDR3 sequence is 16 residues long. V gave up 3 bases and J gave up 3 bases, with 17 bases separating them. The germline V gene encodes CDR1 SNHLY and CDR2 FYNNEI. CDR3 coding DNA: TGTGCCAGCAGTGACCCCGTCGCCCGGACGGACTATGGCTACACCTTC. Its translation is CASSDPVARTDYGYTF.

The chain carries TRBV28 and TRBJ2-7, with TRBD2 as a possible D gene (5 bases). This CDR3 contains 13 residues. V was pared by 3 bases and J by 5 bases, with 11 bases between. The germline V gene has CDR1 MDHEN and CDR2 SYDVKM. The CDR3 nucleotides are TGTGCCAGCAGTTTCCGGGGTGGCAACGAGCAGTACTTC. It is translated as CASSFRGGNEQYF. Supplemented by reference TRBV28 and TRBJ2-7, the full variable domain reads DVKVTQSSRYLVKRTGEKVFLECVQDMDHENMFWYRQDPGLGLRLIYFSYDVKMKEKGDIPEGYSVSREKKERFSLILESASTNQTSMYLCASSFRGGNEQYFGPGTRLTVT.